The 24 T cell receptor beta chains in this list originate from one sample, sequenced in a study of breast tumors, draining lymph nodes, adjacent tissues. Via MiXCR, TCRdb re-called the multiplex PCR reads, giving one row per CDR3 protein. Of 50,000 to 55,000 distinct CDR3 sequences in the sample, about 40% are singletons; the top ten hold about 11%. The specimen was breast tumor tissue. These receptors were obtained from a female donor with breast cancer. Some clones in this sample may be carry-over from other donors' samples.

This clonotype was found a few times. This clone may be a read error of a much larger clone one base away. The V call is TRBV4-1, the J call TRBJ2-6; no reliable D call. The CDR3 length is 13 residues. With 10 bases removed from V and 0 bases from J, the gap between germline ends came to 7 bases. Germline lookup yields CDR1 MGHRA and CDR2 YSYEKL. DNA of the CDR3: TGCGCCACCAACCCCTCTGGGGCCAACGTCCTGACTTTC. Residues: CATNPSGANVLTF.

This clonotype was seen at least ten times. CDR3 DNA sequence: TGTGCCAGCAGCCTCAAAGCGGGAACGAACACCGGGGAGCTGTTTTTT. Translation: CASSLKAGTNTGELFF. This rearrangement joins TRBV4-2 to TRBJ2-2; 7 bases map to TRBD2. J gave up 0 bases and V 4 bases, and 5 bases lay outside the gene matches. CDR1 LGHNA and CDR2 YNFKEQ come from the germline V gene. CDR3 size: 16 residues.

This clonotype was seen only a few times. Since a much larger clone is just one base distant, this may be a read error. J is TRBJ2-3 and V is TRBV11-1; D assignment may be TRBD1 or TRBD2 (6 bases each). In germline, CDR1 is SGHAT, CDR2 FQDESV (reference sequence). V lost 4 bases to trimming and J lost 5 bases, with 16 bases between them. The CDR3 spans 15 residues. The CDR3 DNA reads TGTGCCAGCAGCTCAGGGGTAGCGGCGGGAGATACGCAGTATTTT. As protein: CASSSGVAAGDTQYF.

This clonotype was found many times. The V and J genes are TRBV4-3 and TRBJ1-4, with TRBD1 as a possible D gene (6 bases). The CDR3 consists of 19 residues. Germline CDR1 and CDR2: LGHNA and YSLEER. Between the trimmed V and J ends, which lost 0 bases and 2 bases, there was a span of 19 bases. The CDR3 sequence: CASSQDRDTGGRTNEKLFF. The CDR3, as DNA: TGCGCCAGCAGCCAAGATCGGGACACGGGGGGCCGGACTAATGAAAAACTGTTTTTT.

The J gene is TRBJ2-6, the V gene TRBV6-6; D not certain. This CDR3 contains 18 residues. Germline CDR1 and CDR2: MNHNY and SVGAGI (reference sequence). V gave up 6 bases and J gave up 3 bases, with 21 bases separating them. Written as DNA, the CDR3 is TGTGCCAGCAGCCCCCGCTCTCCCGGTCTACTTGGGGCCAACGTCCTGACTTTC. Translated, it gives CASSPRSPGLLGANVLTF.

Remarks on this clonotype: The junction departs from the called germline gene at one end, perhaps through a read error. J is TRBJ2-1 and V is TRBV11-2; perhaps TRBD1 as D (6 bases). Germline-derived CDR1 and CDR2 are SGHAT and FQNNGV. The CDR3 covers 13 residues. The CDR3: CVSSSRGDTAQFF. CDR3 nucleotide sequence: TGTGTCAGCAGCTCCCGAGGGGACACGGCGCAGTTCTTC.

The V call is TRBV7-8, the J call TRBJ1-5; D gene unclear. Per the germline V gene, CDR1 is SGHVS and CDR2 is FQNEAQ. The CDR3 runs to 12 residues. Trimming took 3 bases from V and 6 from J, leaving 6 bases between them. CDR3 sequence: CASSLGSQPQHF. The CDR3 bases are TGTGCCAGCAGCTTGGGGTCTCAGCCCCAGCATTTT.

This clonotype was recorded at least ten times. Relative to the germline gene, one junction end is altered; a read error may explain this. The chain joins TRBV20-1 to TRBJ2-3, with D perhaps matching TRBD1 or TRBD2 (5 bases each). Germline CDR1 reads DFQATT; CDR2 reads SNEGSKA (reference sequence). The CDR3 loop spans 12 amino acids. Here the CDR3 reads CSARDRGRRIPF. Here the CDR3 DNA reads TGCAGTGCTAGAGATAGGGGACGGAGGATACCCTTT.

This clonotype was found many times. The gene calls are TRBV30 and TRBJ1-2; D unclear. Per the germline V gene, CDR1 is GTSNPN and CDR2 is SVGIG (reference sequence). This CDR3 has 11 amino acids. V was clipped by 6 bases and J by 4 bases, with 9 bases between them. The CDR3 is CACGSSYGYTF. In nucleotides, the CDR3 is TGTGCCTGTGGGTCAAGCTATGGCTACACCTTC.

This clonotype was picked up many times. The chain joins TRBV3-1 to TRBJ1-3; D gene ambiguous. V was pared by 8 bases and J by 8 bases, with 13 bases between. The germline V gene encodes CDR1 LGHDT and CDR2 YNNKEL (reference sequence). The CDR3 spans 12 residues. CDR3 region: CASQAPGDTIYF. As DNA, the CDR3 is TGTGCCAGCCAGGCCCCCGGGGACACCATATATTTT.

This clonotype showed up just a few times. The chain links TRBV3-2 to TRBJ2-3; the DNA was not used to check the table's D call, TRBD2. TRBV3-2 corresponds to a pseudogene. CDR3 length: 17 residues. The CDR3 sequence: CASSQGFGSRGTDTQYF. The CDR3 bases are TGTGCCAGCAGCCAAGGATTCGGGAGTAGGGGCACAGATACGCAGTATTTT.

At least ten counts were recorded for this clonotype. The chain employs TRBV6-5 and TRBJ2-5, with TRBD1 matching 10 bases. The CDR3 spans 14 residues. Germline V gives CDR1 MNHEY, CDR2 SVGAGI. V gave up 5 bases and J gave up 4 bases; unmatched junction bases: 4. The CDR3 sequence is CASSGTGVGETQYF. As DNA, the CDR3 is TGTGCCAGCAGTGGGACAGGGGTAGGAGAGACCCAGTACTTC.

The chain uses TRBV7-9 and TRBJ2-5; D may correspond to TRBD1 or TRBD2 (6 bases each). CDR1 is SEHNR and CDR2 is FQNEAQ in the germline V gene (reference sequence). This CDR3 has 15 residues. V was shortened by 3 bases and J by 5 bases, with 16 bases between the two germline ends. CDR3 nucleotide sequence: TGTGCCAGCAGCTTGGAGGGACGAGGGGGTGAGACCCAGTACTTC. It translates to CASSLEGRGGETQYF.

The chain is built from TRBV4-3 and TRBJ2-7, with 9 bases that match TRBD2. The germline CDR1 and CDR2 sequences are LGHNA and YSLEER. This CDR3 region has 14 residues. V lost 2 bases, J lost 3 bases, and 2 bases stayed unmatched. CDR3 sequence (DNA): TGCGCCAGCAGCCAACTAGCGGGATTCTACGAGCAGTACTTC. It yields the protein CASSQLAGFYEQYF.

Note on this clonotype: One base away lies a much larger clone, so this may be a sequencing read error. The V call is TRBV4-3, the J call TRBJ2-3; 8 positions agree with TRBD1. CDR3 length equals 16 residues. Germline lookup yields CDR1 LGHNA and CDR2 YSLEER. The CDR3 DNA reads TGCGCCAGCAGCCAAAACCCGGACAGGGTTGGAGGTACGCAGTGTTTT. Protein sequence: CASSQNPDRVGGTQCF.

This clonotype has a count of ten or more. CDR3 sequence: CSVYGQTNTGELFF. CDR3 nucleotides: TGCAGCGTTTACGGACAGACGAACACCGGGGAGCTGTTTTTT. The chain carries TRBV29-1 and TRBJ2-2; possible D gene TRBD1, 6 bases. Trimming cost V 5 bases and J 0 bases, with 10 bases left between them. The CDR3 has 14 amino acids. Germline V gene data show CDR1 as SQVTM and CDR2 as ANQGSEA.

This clonotype was recorded at least ten times. The V call is TRBV5-4, the J call TRBJ2-1; 9 nucleotides match TRBD2. V dropped 3 bases and J dropped 6; count of bases not matched to a gene: 7. CDR1 is SGHNT, CDR2 YYREEE, per germline (reference sequence). The CDR3 extends over 15 amino acids. CDR3 amino acids: CASSYGTSLGNEQFF. The CDR3 DNA sequence: TGTGCCAGCAGCTACGGGACTAGCTTGGGCAATGAGCAGTTCTTC.

J is TRBJ1-6 and V is TRBV2; 9 nucleotides agree with TRBD1. This CDR3 region has 14 residues. With V trimmed by 4 bases and J by 15 bases, 10 bases remained unmatched. Per the germline V gene, CDR1 is SNHLY and CDR2 is FYNNEI. The CDR3 sequence is CASSATGTGTLLHF. As DNA, the CDR3 is TGTGCCAGCAGTGCTACCGGGACAGGGACACTCCTCCACTTT.

The sample holds many counts of this clonotype. The chain employs TRBV30 and TRBJ2-3; 10 nucleotides agree with TRBD1. The CDR3 is 13 residues long. V dropped 4 bases and J dropped 5; count of bases not matched to a gene: 3. CDR1 and CDR2 from the germline V gene are GTSNPN and SVGIG (reference sequence). The CDR3 DNA follows: TGTGCCTGGACGACAGGGGGCAGAGATACGCAGTATTTT. Translating it yields CAWTTGGRDTQYF.

This clonotype showed up many times. The V call is TRBV28, the J call TRBJ1-5; D possibly corresponds to TRBD1 (5 bases). V was shortened by 6 bases and J by 7 bases, with 16 bases between the two germline ends. The V gene's germline CDR1 is MDHEN and CDR2 SYDVKM. The CDR3 has 14 amino acids. CDR3 nucleotides: TGTGCCAGCAGCCCCCCGGGGGAAGGACAGCCCCAGCATTTT. This gives the protein CASSPPGEGQPQHF.

In the case of this clonotype: Possible read error: a much larger clone is one base away. The chain employs TRBV27 and TRBJ1-4, with 8 bases lining up with TRBD1. CDR3 length: 14 residues. CDR1 is MNHEY and CDR2 is SMNVEV in the germline V gene (reference sequence). CDR3 bases: TGTGCCAGCCGCGGACAGGGAACGTTCGAAAAACTGCTTTTT. This sequence encodes CASRGQGTFEKLLF.

V and J are TRBV12-3 or TRBV12-4 and TRBJ1-1; TRBD1 might be the D (6 bases). The CDR3 runs 17 residues. V shed 1 base and J shed 5 bases, with 20 bases lying between them. CDR3 in DNA: TGTGCCAGCAGTTTAGGGAGAGAGGGCAAAGGGGGAACTGAAGCTTTCTTT. Translation: CASSLGREGKGGTEAFF.

This clonotype appeared many times. The rearrangement links TRBV9 to TRBJ2-2, with a weak D call TRBD2 (6 bases). CDR1 SGDLS and CDR2 YYNGEE come from the germline V gene. CDR3 length: 17 residues. V lost 2 bases and J 5 bases, leaving 19 bases between the germline ends. This chain's CDR3 is CASSVPLVAEITGELFF. CDR3 bases: TGTGCCAGCAGCGTGCCCTTGGTAGCGGAAATAACCGGGGAGCTGTTTTTT.

This clonotype was recorded many times. The J gene is TRBJ2-2, the V gene TRBV30; D unresolved. The ends were cut back, 4 bases at V and 1 base at J, with 7 bases in the middle. Germline CDR1 reads GTSNPN; CDR2 reads SVGIG (reference sequence). The CDR3 has 13 amino acids. The CDR3 bases are TGTGCCTGGATGTTTCAGAACACCGGGGAGCTGTTTTTT. Translation: CAWMFQNTGELFF.